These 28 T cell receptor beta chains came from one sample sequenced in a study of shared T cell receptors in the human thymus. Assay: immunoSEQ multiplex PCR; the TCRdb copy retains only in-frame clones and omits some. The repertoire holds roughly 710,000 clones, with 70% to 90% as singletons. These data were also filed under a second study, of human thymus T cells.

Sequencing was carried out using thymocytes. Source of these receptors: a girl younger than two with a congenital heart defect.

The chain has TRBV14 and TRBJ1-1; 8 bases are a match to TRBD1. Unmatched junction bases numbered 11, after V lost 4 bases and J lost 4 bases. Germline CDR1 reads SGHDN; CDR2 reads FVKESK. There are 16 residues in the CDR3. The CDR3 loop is CASSPRDRHFVTEAFF. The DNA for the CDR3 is TGTGCCAGCAGCCCGCGGGACAGGCACTTTGTCACTGAAGCTTTCTTT.

Here the CDR3 DNA reads TGTGCCAGCTCACCCAAGAGGGCGTGGATGAACACTGAAGCTTTCTTT. The encoded protein is CASSPKRAWMNTEAFF. V and J are TRBV18 and TRBJ1-1; D is undetermined. This CDR3 is 16 amino acids long. Trimming stripped 3 bases from V and 0 bases from J, with 14 bases between. Looked up from germline, CDR1 is KGHSH and CDR2 is LQKENI.

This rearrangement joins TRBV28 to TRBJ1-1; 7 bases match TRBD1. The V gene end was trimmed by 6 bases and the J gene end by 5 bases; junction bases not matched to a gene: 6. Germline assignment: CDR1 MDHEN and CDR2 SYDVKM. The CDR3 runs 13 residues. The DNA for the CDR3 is TGTGCCAGCAGAAGAAAGGGGGCTACTGAAGCTTTCTTT. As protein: CASRRKGATEAFF.

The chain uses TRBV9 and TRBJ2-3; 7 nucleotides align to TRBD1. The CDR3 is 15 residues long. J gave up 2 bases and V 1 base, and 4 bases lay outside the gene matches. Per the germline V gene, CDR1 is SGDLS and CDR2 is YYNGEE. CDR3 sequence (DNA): TGTGCCAGCAGCGTACTCACAGGGGTCACAGATACGCAGTATTTT. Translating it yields CASSVLTGVTDTQYF.

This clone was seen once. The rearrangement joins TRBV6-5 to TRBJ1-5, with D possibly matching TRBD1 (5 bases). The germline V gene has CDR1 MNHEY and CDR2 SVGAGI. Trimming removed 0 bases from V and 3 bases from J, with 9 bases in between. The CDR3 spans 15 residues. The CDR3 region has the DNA TGTGCCAGCAGTTACTCGTGCAGGGACAATCAGCCCCAGCATTTT. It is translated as CASSYSCRDNQPQHF.

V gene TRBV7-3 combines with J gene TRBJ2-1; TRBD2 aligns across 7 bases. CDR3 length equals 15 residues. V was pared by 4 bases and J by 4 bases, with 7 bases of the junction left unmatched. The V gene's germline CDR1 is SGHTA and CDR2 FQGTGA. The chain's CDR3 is CASSYQRGSYNEQFF. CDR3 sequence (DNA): TGTGCCAGCAGCTACCAGCGGGGATCTTACAATGAGCAGTTCTTC.

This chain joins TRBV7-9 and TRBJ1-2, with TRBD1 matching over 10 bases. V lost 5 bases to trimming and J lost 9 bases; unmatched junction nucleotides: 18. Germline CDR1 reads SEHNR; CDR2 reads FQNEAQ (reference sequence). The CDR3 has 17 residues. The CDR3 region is CASSLFTGTGAWGSYTF. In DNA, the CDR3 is TGTGCCAGCAGCCTATTTACGGGGACAGGGGCCTGGGGGAGCTACACCTTC.

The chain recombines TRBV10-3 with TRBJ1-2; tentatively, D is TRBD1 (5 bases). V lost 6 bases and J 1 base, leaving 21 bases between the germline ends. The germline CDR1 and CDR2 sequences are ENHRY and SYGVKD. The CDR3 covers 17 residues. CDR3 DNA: TGTGCCATCAGCGACGATCCGCAGGGCCACCTTAACTATGGCTACACCTTC. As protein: CAISDDPQGHLNYGYTF.

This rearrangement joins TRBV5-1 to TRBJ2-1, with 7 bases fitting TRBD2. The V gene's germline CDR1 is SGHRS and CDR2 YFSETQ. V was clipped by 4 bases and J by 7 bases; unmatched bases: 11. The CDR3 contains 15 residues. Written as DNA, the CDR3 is TGCGCCAGCAGCCCCGACGGGACCGGGAGGAATGAGCAGTTCTTC. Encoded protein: CASSPDGTGRNEQFF.

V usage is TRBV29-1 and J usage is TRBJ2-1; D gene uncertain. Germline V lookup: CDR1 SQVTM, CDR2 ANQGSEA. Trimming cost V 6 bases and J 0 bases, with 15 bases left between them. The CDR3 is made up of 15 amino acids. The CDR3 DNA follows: TGCAGCGTGGAAATCACAGAGAGCTCCTACAATGAGCAGTTCTTC. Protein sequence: CSVEITESSYNEQFF.

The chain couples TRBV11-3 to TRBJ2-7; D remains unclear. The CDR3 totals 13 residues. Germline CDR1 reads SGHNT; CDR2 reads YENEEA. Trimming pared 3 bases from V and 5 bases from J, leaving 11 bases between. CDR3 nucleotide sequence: TGTGCCAGCAGCTTCCCACCCGGTGACGAGCAGTACTTC. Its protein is CASSFPPGDEQYF.

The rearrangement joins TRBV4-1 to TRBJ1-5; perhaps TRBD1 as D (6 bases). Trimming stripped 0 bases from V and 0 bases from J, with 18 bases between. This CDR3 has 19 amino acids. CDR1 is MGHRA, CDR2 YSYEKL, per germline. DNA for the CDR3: TGCGCCAGCAGCCAAGATGGGACAAAGAGGTCCTATAGCAATCAGCCCCAGCATTTT. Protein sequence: CASSQDGTKRSYSNQPQHF.

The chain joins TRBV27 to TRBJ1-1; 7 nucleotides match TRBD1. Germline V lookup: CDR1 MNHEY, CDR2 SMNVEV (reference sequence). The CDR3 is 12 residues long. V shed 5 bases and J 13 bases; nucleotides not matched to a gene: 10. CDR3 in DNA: TGTGCCAGCAGTACGTACAGGGGCAGCTGTTTCTTT. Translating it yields CASSTYRGSCFF.

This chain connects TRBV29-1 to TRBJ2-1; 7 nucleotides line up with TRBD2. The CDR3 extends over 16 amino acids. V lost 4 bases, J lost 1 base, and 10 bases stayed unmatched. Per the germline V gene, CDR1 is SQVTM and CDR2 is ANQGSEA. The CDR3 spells CSVGGDEAGSYNEQFF. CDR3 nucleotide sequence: TGCAGCGTTGGAGGGGACGAAGCGGGGTCCTACAATGAGCAGTTCTTC.

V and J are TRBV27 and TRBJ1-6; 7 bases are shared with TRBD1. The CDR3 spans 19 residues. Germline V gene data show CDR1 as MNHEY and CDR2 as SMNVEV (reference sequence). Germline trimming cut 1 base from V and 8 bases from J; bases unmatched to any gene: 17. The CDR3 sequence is CASSLFGYGSDRADSPLHF. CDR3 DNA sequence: TGTGCCAGCAGTTTATTTGGGTACGGGTCCGACAGGGCGGATTCACCCCTCCACTTT.

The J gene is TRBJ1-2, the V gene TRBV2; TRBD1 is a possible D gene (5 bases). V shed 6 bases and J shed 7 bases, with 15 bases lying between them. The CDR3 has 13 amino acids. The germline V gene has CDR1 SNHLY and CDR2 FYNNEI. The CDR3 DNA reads TGTGCCAGCAGGACAGATGGCAGCCCTGGCTACACCTTC. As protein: CASRTDGSPGYTF.

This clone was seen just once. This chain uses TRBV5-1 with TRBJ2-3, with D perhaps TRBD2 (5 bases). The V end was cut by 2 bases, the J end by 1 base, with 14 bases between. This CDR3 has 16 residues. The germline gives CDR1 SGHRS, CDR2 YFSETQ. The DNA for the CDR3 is TGCGCCAGCAGCTTTGGGAGCGGCAGCGGCACAGATACGCAGTATTTT. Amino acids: CASSFGSGSGTDTQYF.

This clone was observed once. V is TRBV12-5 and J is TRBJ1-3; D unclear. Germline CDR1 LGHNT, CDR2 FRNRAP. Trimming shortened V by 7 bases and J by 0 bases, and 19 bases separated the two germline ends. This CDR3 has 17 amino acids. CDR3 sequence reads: CASADSGPANSGNTIYF. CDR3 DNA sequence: TGTGCTAGTGCCGATAGCGGGCCGGCTAACTCTGGAAACACCATATATTTT.

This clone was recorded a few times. CDR3 DNA: TGTGCCAGCAGCTTAGCACAGGGTGGAGACGAGCAGTACTTC. This encodes CASSLAQGGDEQYF. V is TRBV7-9 and J is TRBJ2-7; D is perhaps TRBD1 (6 bases). With 0 bases removed from V and 5 bases from J, the gap between germline ends came to 11 bases. The CDR3 totals 14 residues. CDR1 is SEHNR and CDR2 is FQNEAQ in the germline V gene (reference sequence). Supplemented by reference TRBV7-9 and TRBJ2-7, the full variable domain reads DTGVSQNPRHKITKRGQNVTFRCDPISEHNRLYWYRQTLGQGPEFLTYFQNEAQLEKSRLLSDRFSAERPKGSFSTLEIQRTEQGDSAMYLCASSLAQGGDEQYFGPGTRLTVT.

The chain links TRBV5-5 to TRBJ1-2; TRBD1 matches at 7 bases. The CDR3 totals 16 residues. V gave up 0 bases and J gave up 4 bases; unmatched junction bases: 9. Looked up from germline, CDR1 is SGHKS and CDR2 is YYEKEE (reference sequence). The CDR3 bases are TGTGCCAGCAGCTTGGTCGGTACAGGGGTCCCCTATGGCTACACCTTC. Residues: CASSLVGTGVPYGYTF.

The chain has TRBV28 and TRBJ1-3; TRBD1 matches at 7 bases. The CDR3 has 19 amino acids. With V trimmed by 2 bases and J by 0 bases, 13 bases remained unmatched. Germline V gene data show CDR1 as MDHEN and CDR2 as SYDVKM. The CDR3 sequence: CASSLGATGMVFSGNTIYF. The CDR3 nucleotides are TGTGCCAGCAGTTTAGGAGCGACAGGGATGGTTTTCTCTGGAAACACCATATATTTT.

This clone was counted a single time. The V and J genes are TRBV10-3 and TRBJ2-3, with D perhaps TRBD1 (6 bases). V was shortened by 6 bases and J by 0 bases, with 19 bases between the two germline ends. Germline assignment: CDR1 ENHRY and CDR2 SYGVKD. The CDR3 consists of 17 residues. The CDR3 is CAISGGRTDISTDTQYF. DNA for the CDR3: TGTGCCATCAGCGGAGGACGGACAGATATTAGCACAGATACGCAGTATTTT.

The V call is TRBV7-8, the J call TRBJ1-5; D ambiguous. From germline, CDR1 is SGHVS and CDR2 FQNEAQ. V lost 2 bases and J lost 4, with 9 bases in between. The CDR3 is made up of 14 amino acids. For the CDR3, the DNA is TGTGCCAGCAGCTTAAGTATGGAGAATCAGCCCCAGCATTTT. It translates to CASSLSMENQPQHF.

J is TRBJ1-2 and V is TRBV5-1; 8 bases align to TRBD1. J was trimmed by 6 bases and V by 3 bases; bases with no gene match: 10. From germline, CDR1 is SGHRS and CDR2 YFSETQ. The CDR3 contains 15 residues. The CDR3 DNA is TGCGCCAGCAGCTGGGAGACAGGGGAGGGGGATGGCTACACCTTC. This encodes CASSWETGEGDGYTF.

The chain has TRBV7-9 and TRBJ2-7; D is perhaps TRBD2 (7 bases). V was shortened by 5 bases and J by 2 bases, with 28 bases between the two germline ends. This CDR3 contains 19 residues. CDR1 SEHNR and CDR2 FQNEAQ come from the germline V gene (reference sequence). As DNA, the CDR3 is TGTGCCAGCAGCCCACCCAGGGCCCCAGGGGAGGGGAAAACCTACGAGCAGTACTTC. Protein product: CASSPPRAPGEGKTYEQYF. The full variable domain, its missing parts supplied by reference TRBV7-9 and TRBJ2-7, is DTGVSQNPRHKITKRGQNVTFRCDPISEHNRLYWYRQTLGQGPEFLTYFQNEAQLEKSRLLSDRFSAERPKGSFSTLEIQRTEQGDSAMYLCASSPPRAPGEGKTYEQYFGPGTRLTVT.

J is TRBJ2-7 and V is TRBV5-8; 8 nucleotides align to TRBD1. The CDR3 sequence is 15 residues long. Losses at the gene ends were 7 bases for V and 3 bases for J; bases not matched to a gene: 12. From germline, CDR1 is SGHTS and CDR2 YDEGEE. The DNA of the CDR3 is TGTGCCAGCGTACTACTTGTACAGGGGGGCTACGAGCAGTACTTC. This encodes CASVLLVQGGYEQYF.

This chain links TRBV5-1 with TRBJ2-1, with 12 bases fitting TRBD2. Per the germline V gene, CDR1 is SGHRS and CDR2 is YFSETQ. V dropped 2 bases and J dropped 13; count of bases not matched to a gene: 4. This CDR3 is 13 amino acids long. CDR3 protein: CASSFTSGGIQFF. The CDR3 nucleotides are TGCGCCAGCAGCTTTACTAGCGGGGGGATACAGTTCTTC.

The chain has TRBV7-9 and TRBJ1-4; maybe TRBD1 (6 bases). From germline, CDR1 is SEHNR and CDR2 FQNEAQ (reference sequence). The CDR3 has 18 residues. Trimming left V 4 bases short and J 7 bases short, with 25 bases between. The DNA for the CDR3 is TGTGCCAGCAGCTACCACAGGGAGTCCTTCGACTTGGGTGAAAAACTGTTTTTT. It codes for CASSYHRESFDLGEKLFF. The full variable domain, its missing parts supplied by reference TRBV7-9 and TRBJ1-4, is DTGVSQNPRHKITKRGQNVTFRCDPISEHNRLYWYRQTLGQGPEFLTYFQNEAQLEKSRLLSDRFSAERPKGSFSTLEIQRTEQGDSAMYLCASSYHRESFDLGEKLFFGSGTQLSVL.